This T cell receptor (beta chain) was retrieved from a study of cytomegalovirus exposure and HLA in healthy donors. The CDR3 is 20 residues long. Trimming removed 0 bases at V and 0 bases at J, with 21 bases between. Looked up from germline, CDR1 is SGHAT and CDR2 is FQNNGV. To note about this clone: What it binds is unknown.

Study-level results: A later examination showed that TCR association rates differed by HLA locus, with DRB1 most and HLA-C fewest.

13 Jbeta primers and 60 Vbeta primers were used for the PCR. TCRdb keeps only in-frame clones here, not all; method: immunoSEQ multiplex PCR. The sample has approximately 110,000 clones, roughly 80% seen once; the top ten hold around 3.9%. There were likely unrecorded immune exposures, though donors were nominally healthy when sampled. Source material: PBMCs. The origin of this receptor is a woman in her forties in good health and CMV-seronegative. The V gene is TRBV11-2, the J gene TRBJ2-1; D is possibly TRBD1 (6 bases). The CDR3 region is CASSLDPGDTVLSSYNEQFF. The CDR3 region has the DNA TGTGCCAGCAGCTTAGATCCCGGGGACACGGTCCTTTCCTCCTACAATGAGCAGTTCTTC.